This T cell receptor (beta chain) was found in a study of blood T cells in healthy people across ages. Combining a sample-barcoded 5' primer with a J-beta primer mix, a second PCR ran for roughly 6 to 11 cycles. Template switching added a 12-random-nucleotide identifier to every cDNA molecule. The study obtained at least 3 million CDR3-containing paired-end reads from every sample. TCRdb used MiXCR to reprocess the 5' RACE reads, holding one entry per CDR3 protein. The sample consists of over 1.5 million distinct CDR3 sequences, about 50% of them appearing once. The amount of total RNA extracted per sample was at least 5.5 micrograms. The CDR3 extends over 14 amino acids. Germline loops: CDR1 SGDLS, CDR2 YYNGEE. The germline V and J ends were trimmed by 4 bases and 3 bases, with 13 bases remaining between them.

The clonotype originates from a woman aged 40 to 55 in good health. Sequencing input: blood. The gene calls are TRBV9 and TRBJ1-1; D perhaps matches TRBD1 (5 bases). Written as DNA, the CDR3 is TGTGCCAGCAGCCGAAATACAGGAGACACTGAAGCTTTCTTT. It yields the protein CASSRNTGDTEAFF.